This T cell receptor (beta chain) was identified in a study of T-cell memory formation after mild COVID-19. From germline, CDR1 is MGHRA and CDR2 YSYEKL. The V and J ends lost 1 base and 4 bases, in that order; junction bases with no gene match: 6. CDR3 size: 15 residues. TCRdb called the 5' RACE reads again in MiXCR, with one record for every CDR3 protein. The top ten clones hold roughly two fifths of a sample with 80,000 to 90,000 distinct CDR3 sequences, roughly 25% of them seen once. This clonotype has only a few counts. The sequenced material came from PBMCs or a T cell subset sorted from them (not recorded which). The origin of this receptor is a man in his late teens or twenties who had mild COVID-19 (a few samples of this study predate the infection). Cell type and time point are not known. The gene calls are TRBV4-1 and TRBJ2-7; 8 bases are a match to TRBD1. CDR3: CASSQGGQAAYEQYF. CDR3 nucleotides: TGCGCCAGCAGCCAAGGGGGACAGGCAGCTTACGAGCAGTACTTC.